Below are 24 T cell receptor beta chains sequenced from a single sample in a study of blood T cells in healthy people across ages. A second roughly 7 to 12 cycle PCR used barcoded and J-beta primers. TCRdb re-called the 5' RACE reads with MiXCR, one entry per CDR3 protein. In the table there are roughly 800,000 distinct CDR3 sequences, roughly 64% of which are singletons. Sequencing was performed on blood. Receptors were obtained from a young man in good health.

The V gene is TRBV7-8, the J gene TRBJ1-2; D perhaps matches TRBD1 (6 bases). The germline CDR1 and CDR2 sequences are SGHVS and FQNEAQ. The CDR3 sequence is 12 residues long. Trimming cost V 5 bases and J 8 bases, with 12 bases left between them. CDR3 in DNA: TGTGCCAGCAGCAACTCAGGGGTCGGCTACACCTTC. Translated, it gives CASSNSGVGYTF.

A single count supports this clonotype. The chain uses TRBV28 and TRBJ1-2, with D uncertain. Per the germline V gene, CDR1 is MDHEN and CDR2 is SYDVKM. The CDR3 contains 12 residues. The V and J ends lost 8 bases and 5 bases respectively, with 12 bases between them. The CDR3 nucleotides are TGTGCCAGCGTCTCTGGACTGTATGGCTACACCTTC. It specifies CASVSGLYGYTF.

At least ten counts were recorded for this clonotype. This rearrangement joins TRBV20-1 to TRBJ2-1, with D possibly TRBD2 on 6 matching bases. The germline V gene has CDR1 DFQATT and CDR2 SNEGSKA (reference sequence). This CDR3 is built from 16 residues. V was trimmed by 0 bases and J by 0 bases, leaving 12 bases between them. CDR3 DNA sequence: TGCAGTGCTAGAGATCCGGGACTGGCCTCCTACAATGAGCAGTTCTTC. This encodes CSARDPGLASYNEQFF.

This clonotype was observed once. This rearrangement joins TRBV27 to TRBJ2-3; D ambiguous. Trimming pared 7 bases from V and 0 bases from J, leaving 14 bases between. CDR1 is MNHEY and CDR2 is SMNVEV in the germline V gene (reference sequence). CDR3 length: 15 amino acids. In DNA, the CDR3 is TGTGCCAGCAACCTTGCTGTGGGTAGCACAGATACGCAGTATTTT. Protein product: CASNLAVGSTDTQYF.

This clonotype occurred once. The chain recombines TRBV7-6 with TRBJ2-7, with 7 bases lining up with TRBD1. J lost 7 bases, V lost 5 bases, and 14 bases had no gene match. Germline CDR1 and CDR2: SGHVS and FNYEAQ. This CDR3 contains 15 residues. The CDR3 bases are TGTGCCAGCAGCCCCCGACAGGGAATCTACGTAGAGCAGTACTTC. Translating gives CASSPRQGIYVEQYF.

A word on this clonotype: This sequence may be a read error, since a much larger clone differs from it by one base. The chain uses TRBV20-1 and TRBJ2-5, with D possibly being TRBD2 (5 bases). The CDR3 covers 14 residues. Germline lookup yields CDR1 DFQATT and CDR2 SNEGSKA (reference sequence). The chain's CDR3 is CSAGDRSGSETQYF. DNA of the CDR3: TGCAGTGCTGGAGATAGGAGCGGATCTGAGACCCAGTACTTC.

The chain couples TRBV6-2 or TRBV6-3 to TRBJ2-3; TRBD1 matches 7 bases. V shed 2 bases and J 3 bases; nucleotides not matched to a gene: 2. The CDR3 extends over 14 amino acids. Germline CDR1 MNHEY, CDR2 SVGEGT. The chain's CDR3 is CASSYGTETDTQYF. The CDR3 coding sequence is TGTGCCAGCAGTTACGGGACAGAAACAGATACGCAGTATTTT.

Here the CDR3 DNA reads TGCGCCAGCAGCTTGCCTTCGGGAGAGCAGTACTTC. Protein sequence: CASSLPSGEQYF. The chain has TRBV5-1 and TRBJ2-5, with a tentative D call TRBD2 (6 bases). V lost 1 base, J lost 11 bases, and 12 bases lay in between. CDR3 length equals 12 residues. The germline CDR1 and CDR2 sequences are SGHRS and YFSETQ.

In this sample, this clonotype turned up a few times. J is TRBJ2-5 and V is TRBV7-2; D is ambiguous. Germline CDR1 is SGHTA and CDR2 is FQGNSA. The CDR3 runs 13 residues. V lost 1 base, J lost 5 bases, and 8 bases lay in between. The CDR3 protein is CASSLGASETQYF. The CDR3 bases are TGTGCCAGCAGCTTAGGAGCCTCGGAGACCCAGTACTTC.

This clonotype was seen more than once but under ten times. V is TRBV10-3 and J is TRBJ1-5, with D tentatively TRBD1 (6 bases). Trimming pared 3 bases from V and 5 bases from J, leaving 14 bases between. Germline CDR1 ENHRY, CDR2 SYGVKD. This CDR3 is built from 15 residues. For the CDR3, the DNA is TGTGCCATCAGTGACCCCGGGACACCAGATCAGCCCCAGCATTTT. It translates to CAISDPGTPDQPQHF.

Only one count was recorded for this clonotype. The V and J genes are TRBV2 and TRBJ1-6; TRBD1 is a possible D gene (6 bases). Germline V gene data show CDR1 as SNHLY and CDR2 as FYNNEI. There are 15 residues in the CDR3. V lost 3 bases and J lost 3, with 9 bases in between. The CDR3 reads CASSDRQDYNSPLHF. The CDR3 bases are TGTGCCAGCAGTGACAGACAGGACTATAATTCACCCCTCCACTTT.

The CDR3 protein is CASRIGLAGRTDTQYF. CDR3 DNA: TGCGCCAGCAGAATTGGACTAGCGGGAAGAACAGATACGCAGTATTTT. This chain joins TRBV4-3 and TRBJ2-3; 12 positions match TRBD2. This CDR3 spans 16 amino acids. After removal of 6 bases from V and 3 bases from J, the junction contained 7 bases not matched to a gene. Germline V CDR1 and CDR2: LGHNA, YSLEER.

This clonotype came up once. The chain recombines TRBV28 with TRBJ1-4; unclear D gene. CDR3 length equals 13 residues. Germline CDR1 reads MDHEN; CDR2 reads SYDVKM. Trimming left V 10 bases short and J 8 bases short, with 17 bases between. The CDR3 coding sequence is TGTGCCACCTCGCTAGCCCCGAAGGAAAAACTGTTTTTT. This gives the protein CATSLAPKEKLFF.

This clonotype was picked up a small number of times. The chain uses TRBV6-2 or TRBV6-3 and TRBJ2-1; possible D gene TRBD2, 7 bases. With 8 bases removed from V and 10 bases from J, the gap between germline ends came to 15 bases. Germline V gene lookup returns CDR1 MNHEY and CDR2 SVGEGT. The CDR3 is made up of 12 amino acids. CDR3 nucleotides: TGTGCCAGCCTGTCGGGGGGCCGAGAGCAGTTCTTC. Amino acids: CASLSGGREQFF.

The chain is built from TRBV9 and TRBJ2-1; 9 bases line up with TRBD2. The CDR3 has 18 amino acids. With 0 bases clipped from V and 7 bases from J, the junction kept 14 bases outside the gene matches. Germline values: CDR1 SGDLS, CDR2 YYNGEE. The CDR3 loop is CASSVGGGAGGIRNEQFF. The DNA of the CDR3 is TGTGCCAGCAGCGTAGGGGGGGGAGCGGGAGGTATCAGGAATGAGCAGTTCTTC.

This clonotype has more than one count but fewer than ten. The chain carries TRBV6-6 and TRBJ1-2; 7 nucleotides align to TRBD1. The CDR3 totals 15 residues. Losses at the gene ends were 2 bases for V and 5 bases for J; bases not matched to a gene: 8. The germline CDR1 and CDR2 sequences are MNHNY and SVGAGI (reference sequence). The CDR3 DNA reads as TGTGCCAGCAGTTACCCAGGGGGTGGGAGTTATGGCTACACCTTC. Its protein product is CASSYPGGGSYGYTF.

As concerns this clonotype: One end of the junction fails to match germline, which may point to a read error. This sequence joins TRBV10-3 and TRBJ2-3; 9 bases are shared with TRBD1. This CDR3 comprises 15 residues. CDR1 and CDR2 from the germline V gene are ENHRY and SYGVKD. CDR3 residues: CTIRLRDRGTDTQYF. For the CDR3, the DNA is TGTACCATCAGACTCCGGGACAGGGGCACAGATACGCAGTATTTT.

V is TRBV29-1 and J is TRBJ2-1; TRBD1 agrees at 11 bases. Looked up from germline, CDR1 is SQVTM and CDR2 is ANQGSEA. V shed 5 bases and J 9 bases; nucleotides not matched to a gene: 6. The CDR3 covers 13 residues. CDR3 loop: CSVISGTGGEQFF. The CDR3 bases are TGCAGCGTTATATCCGGGACAGGGGGTGAGCAGTTCTTC.

Only a few counts were recorded for this clonotype. The chain joins TRBV27 to TRBJ2-7, with D uncertain. Between the trimmed V and J ends, which lost 2 bases and 4 bases, there was a span of 9 bases. Germline V lookup: CDR1 MNHEY, CDR2 SMNVEV (reference sequence). The length of the CDR3 is 13 residues. The CDR3 region is CASSLHVLYEQYF. CDR3 DNA sequence: TGTGCCAGCAGTTTACATGTTCTGTACGAGCAGTACTTC.

The chain links TRBV2 to TRBJ2-1, with TRBD1 identical over 7 bases. Germline assignment: CDR1 SNHLY and CDR2 FYNNEI. The J segment lost 9 bases and the V segment lost 6 bases, leaving 8 bases of the junction unmatched. This CDR3 is 13 amino acids long. In DNA, the CDR3 is TGTGCCAGCAGCGGACAGGTATCCAGTGAGCAGTTCTTC. It codes for CASSGQVSSEQFF.

There are a few counts of this clonotype. J is TRBJ2-5 and V is TRBV29-1, with 9 bases matching TRBD1. Germline CDR1 and CDR2: SQVTM and ANQGSEA. This CDR3 is built from 13 residues. V lost 4 bases to trimming and J lost 5 bases; unmatched junction nucleotides: 5. The CDR3 nucleotides are TGCAGCGTTGGGACAGGGGCCCGGGAGACCCAGTACTTC. Amino acids: CSVGTGARETQYF.

The chain recombines TRBV3-1 with TRBJ2-3; weak D call: TRBD1 (6 bases). Germline V gene lookup returns CDR1 LGHDT and CDR2 YNNKEL (reference sequence). There are 13 residues in the CDR3. Trimming cost V 4 bases and J 2 bases, with 7 bases left between them. The CDR3 is CASSRDNTDTQYF. CDR3 bases: TGTGCCAGCAGCCGGGACAACACAGATACGCAGTATTTT.

In its sample, this clonotype was seen many times. V gene TRBV4-2 combines with J gene TRBJ2-7; D is ambiguous. Per the germline V gene, CDR1 is LGHNA and CDR2 is YNFKEQ. The CDR3 loop spans 11 amino acids. V was pared by 3 bases and J by 4 bases, with 4 bases between. Here the CDR3 reads CASSQDYEQYF. In nucleotides, the CDR3 is TGTGCCAGCAGCCAGGATTACGAGCAGTACTTC.

This chain connects TRBV3-1 to TRBJ2-1; D not resolved. This CDR3 is 11 amino acids long. The V end was cut by 2 bases, the J end by 12 bases, with 8 bases between. Germline V gene data show CDR1 as LGHDT and CDR2 as YNNKEL (reference sequence). The CDR3 reads CASSQKGGQFF. CDR3 in DNA: TGTGCCAGCAGCCAAAAGGGTGGGCAGTTCTTC.